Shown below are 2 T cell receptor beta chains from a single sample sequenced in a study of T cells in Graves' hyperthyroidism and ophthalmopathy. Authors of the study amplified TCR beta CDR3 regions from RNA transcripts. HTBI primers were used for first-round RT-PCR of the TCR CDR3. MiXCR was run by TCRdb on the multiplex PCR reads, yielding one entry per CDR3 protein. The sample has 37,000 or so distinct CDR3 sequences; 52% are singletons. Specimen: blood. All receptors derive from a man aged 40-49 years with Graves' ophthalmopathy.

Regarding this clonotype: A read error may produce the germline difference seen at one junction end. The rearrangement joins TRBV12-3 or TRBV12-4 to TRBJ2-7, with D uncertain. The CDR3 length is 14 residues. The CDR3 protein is CACRETGLSYEHYF. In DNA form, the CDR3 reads TGTGCCTGCAGAGAGACTGGGTTATCCTACGAGCATTACTTC.

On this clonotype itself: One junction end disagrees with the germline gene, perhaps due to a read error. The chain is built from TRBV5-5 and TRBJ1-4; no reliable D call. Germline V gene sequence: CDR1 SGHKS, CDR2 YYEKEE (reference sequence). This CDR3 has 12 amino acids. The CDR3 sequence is CASSSAGERLFF. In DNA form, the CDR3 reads TGTGCCAGCAGTTCCGCCGGAGAAAGACTGTTTTTT.